This T cell receptor beta chain was observed in a study of monozygotic twins with inflammatory bowel disease. In the case of this clonotype: The antigen is not known.

The template was total RNA from whole blood, with no T cell sorting. Used for each TCR library was 3500 ng of total RNA. cDNA was made in eight separate reactions per sample. Each CDR3 protein gets one entry in TCRdb, which reprocessed the 5' RACE reads and gives no DNA. In all, the sample yields roughly 160,000 distinct CDR3 sequences. Study-level points and caveats: Resolution of different T cell subtypes was not achieved.

This sequence originates from a human donor with ulcerative colitis or Crohn's disease, or a healthy co-twin of an affected twin (not recorded which). The sequencing sample was made of blood.

CDR3 sequence reads: CASSPRGDQPQHF. This rearrangement joins TRBV7-6 to TRBJ1-5; without DNA, the TCRdb call of TRBD1 cannot be checked. Germline-derived CDR1 and CDR2 are SGHVS and FNYEAQ. The CDR3 runs to 13 residues.